Detailed here is one T cell receptor (beta chain). No antigen is known for it. Amplification of TCR beta CDR3 regions used RNA as the template. The HTBI set primed first-round TCR CDR3 RT-PCR. TCRdb fed the multiplex PCR reads into MiXCR, producing one record per CDR3 protein. The sample shows hundreds of thousands of distinct CDR3 sequences, roughly 20% of them seen only once. Approximately 10 ml of fresh peripheral blood supplied the PBMCs. CDR3 length equals 14 residues. Trimming cost V 9 bases and J 0 bases, with 14 bases left between them. From germline, CDR1 is LGHDT and CDR2 YNNKEL (reference sequence). The data belong to a study of T cells in Graves' hyperthyroidism and ophthalmopathy. Whole-study findings and limits: Model predictions of ophthalmopathy came a median approximately 6 months before onset. Within blood appeared most thyroid clonotypes that had expanded above 0.001. A model built on 13 V-J features separated ophthalmopathy from stable hyperthyroidism.

Material: blood. The TCR sequence derives from a man between 25 and 39 years old with Graves' ophthalmopathy. The chain has TRBV3-1 and TRBJ2-5, with D possibly matching TRBD1 (5 bases). The DNA of the CDR3 is TGTGCCAGTAGGACACGCTCTCACCAAGAGACCCAGTACTTC. It encodes CASRTRSHQETQYF.